This is a list of T cell receptor beta chains from one sample in a study of identical twins. TCRdb processed the 5' RACE reads anew with MiXCR; each CDR3 protein has one entry. This table holds fewer than 450,000 distinct CDR3 sequences, 9% to 10% found once. Sequencing used naive T cells sorted from blood. These receptors originate from a woman in her forties or fifties in good health. Each CDR3 is given with its conserved first and last residue. A D gene is named only where the DNA matches it firmly. Rows give clone size only sometimes, using once, few, many, or a class for an expanded clone.

TRBJ2-1	TRBV5-1	.	few	TGCGCCAGCAGCTTGGTGGGGCGTTCACTATACGATGAGCAGTTCTTC	CASSLVGRSLYDEQFF
TRBJ1-2	TRBV12-3/TRBV12-4	.	many	TGTGCCAGCAGTTACACAGGGAGTCTGAACACCTTC	CASSYTGSLNTF
TRBJ1-1	TRBV6-5	.	few	TGTGCCAGCAGTTATACCAGGGTTGGCACTGAAGCTTTCTTT	CASSYTRVGTEAFF
TRBJ2-3	TRBV2	.	few	TGTGCCAGCAGTAAGGGACGGATGCTCGCAGCAGATACGCAGTATTTT	CASSKGRMLAADTQYF
TRBJ2-1	TRBV12-3/TRBV12-4	TRBD2	.	TGTGCCAGCAGTTTAGAGGGCGGGAGGGCTCCTCGAGGTGGGCAGTTCTTC	CASSLEGGRAPRGGQFF
TRBJ2-1	TRBV5-1	TRBD1	many	TGCGCCAGCAGCTTGCCGGGACAGGGAGGGAATGAGCAGTTCTTC	CASSLPGQGGNEQFF
TRBJ2-1	TRBV14	.	many	TGTGCCAGCAGCCAAGAATCAGGGTACGGGTATGAGCAGTTCTTC	CASSQESGYGYEQFF
TRBJ2-1	TRBV25-1	TRBD2	.	TGTGCCAGTAGCGGGAGCTTCGACAATGAGCAGTTCTTC	CASSGSFDNEQFF
TRBJ1-4	TRBV4-2	.	many	TGTGCCAGCAGCCAATGGGAAAAACTGTTTTTT	CASSQWEKLFF
TRBJ1-2	TRBV5-1	.	.	TGCGCCAGCAGCCCCGGCGGGGTAGGAAACACCTTC	CASSPGGVGNTF
TRBJ1-2	TRBV27	TRBD1	many	TGTGCCAGCAGTTTATCAGCCAGGGGGATTACTAACTATGGCTACACCTTC	CASSLSARGITNYGYTF
TRBJ1-2	TRBV12-3/TRBV12-4	.	few	TGTGCCAGCAGTTTTTATACCCGAGGCTACACCTTC	CASSFYTRGYTF
TRBJ1-1	TRBV10-3	.	.	TGTGCCATCAGTGAAACAACGGTTGAAGCTTTCTTT	CAISETTVEAFF
TRBJ2-1	TRBV5-1	TRBD2	many	TGCGCCAGCAGCTTGGTTGGGACTAGCGGGATCAATGAGCAGTTCTTC	CASSLVGTSGINEQFF